By sample share, the clone carrying this T cell receptor beta chain is medium-sized. Its antigen is unknown. Treg sorting used a CD4+CD25+CD127-/low gate. There are 13 residues in the CDR3. Trimming cost V 6 bases and J 6 bases, with 14 bases left between them. Amplification of TRBV12-4/TRBJ1-2 clonotypes used adaptor-ligated barcode primers. TCRdb reprocessed the multiplex PCR reads via MiXCR and lists one record per CDR3 protein. The sample lists about 1,100 distinct CDR3 sequences, 0.65% to 0.85% occurring once. The study, taken as a whole, reports: Tumor memory CD4+ T cell TCR gene usage clustered with blood and lymph node memory CD4+ cells and lymph node naive CD4+ cells. Greatest tumor Treg TCR overlap was with tumor naive CD4+ cells. Under 2.3% of tumor Treg sequences matched blood Tregs or memory cells.

The TCR was taken from a female donor with breast cancer. The chain recombines TRBV12-3 or TRBV12-4 with TRBJ1-2; TRBD1 is a possible D gene (6 bases). Sequences were obtained from Tregs sorted from blood. The CDR3 region has the DNA TGTGCCAGCAGCCAACAGGGCAAGGATGGCTACACCTTC. This gives the protein CASSQQGKDGYTF.